These T cell receptor beta chains were read from a single sample in a study of prognosis after radiotherapy for stage I lung cancer. One entry per CDR3 protein, called by TCRdb with MiXCR from the multiplex PCR reads. The sample holds roughly 20,000 distinct CDR3 sequences, around 50% seen once. The material was PBMCs, obtained before or after stereotactic body radiation therapy (not recorded which). These receptors were taken from a donor aged 50 or older with non-small cell lung cancer. Both conserved end residues are part of each CDR3. D genes are given only for firm matches. The listing skips clone size in some rows; elsewhere it reads once, few, many or a size class.

CDR3 protein | CDR3 DNA | J gene | V gene | D gene | clone size
CATSDPQVAKNIQYF | TGTGCCACTTCCGACCCCCAGGTTGCCAAAAACATTCAGTACTTC | TRBJ2-4 | TRBV6-1 | . | many
CASRPRQVLTDTQYF | TGTGCCAGCAGGCCTAGACAGGTACTCACAGATACGCAGTATTTT | TRBJ2-3 | TRBV11-2 | . | .
CASSLALGMNTEAFF | TGTGCCAGCAGCTTAGCGCTGGGGATGAACACTGAAGCTTTCTTT | TRBJ1-1 | TRBV7-8 | . | many
CASSEQGNEKLFF | TGTGCCAGCTCAGAACAGGGGAATGAAAAACTGTTTTTT | TRBJ1-4 | TRBV18 | TRBD1 | many
CASSFLDDPSGNTIYF | TGTGCCAGCAGTTTCCTTGATGATCCCTCTGGAAACACCATATATTTT | TRBJ1-3 | TRBV28 | . | many
CASSFYRTSGSSYNEQFF | TGTGCCAGCAGTTTTTACCGGACTAGCGGGAGCTCCTACAATGAGCAGTTCTTC | TRBJ2-1 | TRBV27 | TRBD2 | medium-sized
CASSLTSGRALRELFF | TGTGCCAGCAGTCTAACTAGCGGGAGGGCCCTTCGGGAGCTGTTTTTT | TRBJ2-2 | TRBV28 | TRBD2 | many
CASSPGGSGNYEQYF | TGCGCCAGCAGCCCGGGGGGTAGCGGGAATTACGAGCAGTACTTC | TRBJ2-7 | TRBV5-1 | TRBD2 | many
CASRRWLDYGYTF | TGTGCCAGCAGGCGGTGGTTGGACTATGGCTACACCTTC | TRBJ1-2 | TRBV6-1 | . | .
CASSRQTSSYNSPLHF | TGTGCCAGCAGCAGACAGACAAGCTCCTATAATTCACCCCTCCACTTT | TRBJ1-6 | TRBV27 | . | few
CSARKGQRLGEQYF | TGCAGTGCTAGAAAGGGCCAGAGGCTGGGGGAGCAGTACTTC | TRBJ2-7 | TRBV20-1 | . | .
CSARPGTGSSYNEQFF | TGCAGTGCTAGACCAGGGACGGGTAGCTCCTACAATGAGCAGTTCTTC | TRBJ2-1 | TRBV20-1 | . | medium-sized
CSARKGRDNSPLHF | TGCAGTGCTAGAAAGGGGCGGGATAATTCACCCCTCCACTTT | TRBJ1-6 | TRBV20-1 | . | large
CASTKAGGTDTQYF | TGTGCCAGTACCAAAGCGGGAGGCACAGATACGCAGTATTTT | TRBJ2-3 | TRBV19 | TRBD2 | many
CASRPRPGGGEKLFF | TGTGCCAGCAGACCCCGTCCTGGGGGAGGGGAAAAACTGTTCTTT | TRBJ1-4 | TRBV7-2 | . | .
CASSNGGAGLTPGYTF | TGTGCCAGCAGCAATGGGGGGGCCGGGTTAACGCCTGGCTACACCTTC | TRBJ1-2 | TRBV5-6 | . | many
CASSGTSGRNEQLF | TGTGCCAGCAGTGGAACTAGCGGGAGGAATGAGCAGTTATTC | TRBJ2-1 | TRBV6-1 | TRBD2 | .
CASSGDRGNNSPLHF | TGTGCCAGCAGCGGAGACAGGGGAAATAATTCACCCCTCCACTTT | TRBJ1-6 | TRBV9 | TRBD1 | many
CASSSRLGGDTQYF | TGTGCCAGCAGCTCCCGACTAGGGGGAGATACGCAGTATTTT | TRBJ2-3 | TRBV4-2 | . | medium-sized
CASRTGLAGQSNEQFF | TGTGCCAGCAGGACCGGACTAGCGGGACAGAGCAATGAGCAGTTCTTC | TRBJ2-1 | TRBV2 | TRBD2 | .
CASSYSDTDTQYF | TGTGCCAGCAGTTACTCGGACACAGATACGCAGTATTTT | TRBJ2-3 | TRBV6-2/TRBV6-3 | . | .
CAISFYSGNYGYTF | TGTGCCATCAGTTTCTACTCGGGTAACTATGGCTACACCTTC | TRBJ1-2 | TRBV6-9 | . | .
CAWTISGVHSNQPQHF | TGTGCCTGGACAATTTCGGGGGTACATAGCAATCAGCCCCAGCATTTT | TRBJ1-5 | TRBV30 | . | .
CASSLGQGNYGYTF | TGCGCCAGCAGCTTGGGGCAGGGAAACTATGGCTACACCTTC | TRBJ1-2 | TRBV5-1 | . | medium-sized
CASSLQVKETEAFF | TGTGCCAGCAGCTTACAGGTAAAGGAGACTGAAGCTTTCTTT | TRBJ1-1 | TRBV7-2 | . | .
CAWQSGTGIRDTGELFF | TGTGCCTGGCAGTCCGGGACAGGGATCCGAGACACCGGGGAGCTGTTTTTT | TRBJ2-2 | TRBV30 | TRBD1 | .
CATSDLVAGLMDEQYF | TGTGCCACCAGTGATTTGGTCGCGGGATTAATGGACGAGCAGTACTTC | TRBJ2-7 | TRBV24-1 | . | .
CASSEAGGLAGGRCTDTQYF | TGTGCCAGTAGTGAAGCAGGGGGCCTAGCTGGGGGGAGATGCACAGATACGCAGTATTTT | TRBJ2-3 | TRBV6-2/TRBV6-3 | TRBD1 | few
CTSTNRAGWNTGELFF | TGTACCAGTACAAATCGGGCGGGGTGGAACACCGGGGAGCTGTTTTTT | TRBJ2-2 | TRBV19 | . | .
CASSEQGYEQYF | TGTGCCAGCAGTGAACAGGGTTACGAGCAGTACTTC | TRBJ2-7 | TRBV28 | . | .
CASSEAPNISGGTGELFF | TGTGCCAGCAGTGAAGCGCCTAATATCTCAGGAGGCACCGGGGAGCTGTTTTTT | TRBJ2-2 | TRBV2 | . | medium-sized
CASSSTAGVEQYF | TGTGCCAGCAGTTCAACCGCCGGGGTTGAGCAGTACTTC | TRBJ2-7 | TRBV27 | . | .
CAISEGVRGSNQPQHF | TGTGCCATCAGTGAGGGGGTAAGAGGCAGCAATCAGCCCCAGCATTTT | TRBJ1-5 | TRBV10-3 | . | many
CASSYRTPGGYTF | TGTGCCAGCAGTTACCGGACCCCGGGTGGCTACACCTTC | TRBJ1-2 | TRBV27 | . | .
CASSQGGSSYEQYF | TGTGCCAGTAGCCAGGGGGGGAGCTCCTACGAGCAGTACTTC | TRBJ2-7 | TRBV19 | . | many
CASRPGSLYGYTF | TGTGCCAGCCGTCCCGGTTCCCTCTATGGCTACACCTTC | TRBJ1-2 | TRBV6-1 | . | .
CASSRTSDGFGGQFF | TGTGCCAGCAGCCGGACTAGCGACGGCTTTGGTGGGCAGTTCTTC | TRBJ2-1 | TRBV6-1 | TRBD2 | .
CSSRGWGIGGYDQYF | TGTTCCAGCAGGGGTTGGGGGATCGGGGGTTACGATCAGTACTTC | TRBJ2-7 | TRBV27 | . | .
CASSIANHGQTYEQYF | TGTGCCAGTAGCATAGCCAACCATGGACAGACCTACGAGCAGTACTTC | TRBJ2-7 | TRBV19 | . | many
CASTSPGQSNEKLFF | TGTGCCAGCACCTCGCCGGGACAGAGTAATGAAAAACTGTTTTTT | TRBJ1-4 | TRBV6-1 | TRBD1 | .
CSAGQGAASEKLFF | TGCAGTGCCGGACAGGGGGCAGCTAGTGAAAAACTGTTTTTT | TRBJ1-4 | TRBV20-1 | TRBD1 | few
CAAVMGSGSRTDTQYF | TGTGCCGCGGTAATGGGTAGCGGGAGTCGTACAGATACTCAGTATTTT | TRBJ2-3 | TRBV6-1 | TRBD2 | .
CSARDLGGNEAFF | TGCAGTGCTAGAGATCTAGGAGGTAATGAAGCTTTCTTT | TRBJ1-1 | TRBV20-1 | . | .
CSSWHRGQGDTQYF | TGCAGTTCCTGGCACAGGGGGCAAGGAGATACGCAGTATTTT | TRBJ2-3 | TRBV20-1 | TRBD1 | .
CASRTGLSGEWGYTF | TGTGCCAGCCGAACCGGGTTGTCTGGCGAATGGGGCTACACCTTC | TRBJ1-2 | TRBV28 | . | .
CASSFRPDTGELFF | TGTGCCAGCAGCTTCCGGCCGGATACCGGGGAGCTGTTTTTT | TRBJ2-2 | TRBV7-2 | . | .
CASSLEDLRTYTQYF | TGTGCCAGCAGTTTGGAGGACCTTCGCACATATACGCAGTATTTT | TRBJ2-3 | TRBV28 | . | .
CSASRRDPDTQYF | TGCAGTGCTAGCCGGCGGGACCCAGATACGCAGTATTTT | TRBJ2-3 | TRBV20-1 | . | medium-sized
CASSLRRTLASDNEQFF | TGTGCCAGCAGTCTCCGGAGGACACTAGCGTCAGACAATGAGCAGTTCTTC | TRBJ2-1 | TRBV12-3/TRBV12-4 | TRBD2 | .
CASSFRPNSVRETQYF | TGTGCCAGCAGCTTCCGCCCTAACAGTGTAAGGGAGACCCAGTACTTC | TRBJ2-5 | TRBV5-6 | . | .
CASTRGSTDTQYF | TGTGCCAGCACCCGCGGGAGCACAGATACGCAGTATTTT | TRBJ2-3 | TRBV12-3/TRBV12-4 | . | many